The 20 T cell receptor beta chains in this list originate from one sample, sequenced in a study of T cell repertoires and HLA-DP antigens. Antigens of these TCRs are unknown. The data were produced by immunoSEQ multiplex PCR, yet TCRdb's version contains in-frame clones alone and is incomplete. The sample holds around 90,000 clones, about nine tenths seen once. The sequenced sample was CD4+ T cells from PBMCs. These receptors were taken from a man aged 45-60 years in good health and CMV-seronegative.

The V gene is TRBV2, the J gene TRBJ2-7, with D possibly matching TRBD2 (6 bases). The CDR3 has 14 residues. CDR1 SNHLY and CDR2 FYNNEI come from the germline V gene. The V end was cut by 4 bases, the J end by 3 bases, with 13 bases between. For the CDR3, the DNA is TGTGCCAGCAGTGCTGCCCCCGGGGGCTACGAGCAGTACTTC. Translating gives CASSAAPGGYEQYF.

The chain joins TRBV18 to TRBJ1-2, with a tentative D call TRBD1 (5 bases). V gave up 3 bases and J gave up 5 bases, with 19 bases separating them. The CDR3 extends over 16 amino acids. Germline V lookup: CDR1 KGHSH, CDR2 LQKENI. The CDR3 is CASSPSAGYGRYGYTF. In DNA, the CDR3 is TGTGCCAGCTCACCCTCGGCAGGGTATGGAAGATATGGCTACACCTTC.

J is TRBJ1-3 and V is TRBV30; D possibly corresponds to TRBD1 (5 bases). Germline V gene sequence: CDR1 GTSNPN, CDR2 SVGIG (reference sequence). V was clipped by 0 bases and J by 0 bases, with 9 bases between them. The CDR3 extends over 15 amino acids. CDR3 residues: CAWSVGATSGNTIYF. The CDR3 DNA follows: TGTGCCTGGAGTGTAGGGGCCACCTCTGGAAACACCATATATTTT. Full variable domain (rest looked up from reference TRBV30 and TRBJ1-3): SQTIHQWPATLVQPVGSPLSLECTVEGTSNPNLYWYRQAAGRGLQLLFYSVGIGQISSEVPQNLSASRPQDRQFILSSKKLLLSDSGFYLCAWSVGATSGNTIYFGEGSWLTVV.

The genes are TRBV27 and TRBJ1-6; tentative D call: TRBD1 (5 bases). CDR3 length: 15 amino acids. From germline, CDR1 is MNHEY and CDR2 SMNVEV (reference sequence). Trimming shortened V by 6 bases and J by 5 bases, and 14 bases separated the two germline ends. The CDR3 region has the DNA TGTGCCAGCAGGATAACCAGGGCCCATAATTCACCCCTCCACTTT. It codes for CASRITRAHNSPLHF.

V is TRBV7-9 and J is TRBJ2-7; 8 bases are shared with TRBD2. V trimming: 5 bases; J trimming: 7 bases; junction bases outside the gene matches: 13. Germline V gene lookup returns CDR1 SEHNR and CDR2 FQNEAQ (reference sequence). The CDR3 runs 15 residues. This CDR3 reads CASSRLATTLLEQYF. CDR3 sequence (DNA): TGTGCCAGCAGCCGACTAGCGACAACCCTCCTTGAGCAGTACTTC.

In nucleotides, the CDR3 is TGTGCCTGGAGCAACCTCCGGTCCGCTAACTATGGCTACACCTTC. It yields the protein CAWSNLRSANYGYTF. The chain recombines TRBV30 with TRBJ1-2; D call uncertain. CDR3 length equals 15 residues. The V end was cut by 3 bases, the J end by 0 bases, with 14 bases between. Germline-derived CDR1 and CDR2 are GTSNPN and SVGIG (reference sequence).

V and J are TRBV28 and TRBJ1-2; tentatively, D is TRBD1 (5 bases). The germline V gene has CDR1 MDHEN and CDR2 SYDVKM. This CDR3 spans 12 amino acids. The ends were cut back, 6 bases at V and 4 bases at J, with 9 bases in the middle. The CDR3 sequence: CASSGTTYGYTF. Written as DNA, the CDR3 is TGTGCCAGCAGCGGGACTACCTATGGCTACACCTTC.

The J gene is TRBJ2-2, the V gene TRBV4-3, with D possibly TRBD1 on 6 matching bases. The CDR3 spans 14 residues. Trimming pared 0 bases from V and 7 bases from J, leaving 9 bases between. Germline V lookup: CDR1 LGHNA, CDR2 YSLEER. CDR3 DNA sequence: TGCGCCAGCAGCCAAGAAGGGGGAGTCGGGGAGCTGTTTTTT. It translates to CASSQEGGVGELFF.

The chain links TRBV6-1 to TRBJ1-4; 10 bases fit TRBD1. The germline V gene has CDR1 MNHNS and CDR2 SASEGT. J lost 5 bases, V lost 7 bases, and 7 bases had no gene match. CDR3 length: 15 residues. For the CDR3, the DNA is TGTGCCAGCACCCAGGACAGGGGGGCCAATGAAAAACTGTTTTTT. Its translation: CASTQDRGANEKLFF.

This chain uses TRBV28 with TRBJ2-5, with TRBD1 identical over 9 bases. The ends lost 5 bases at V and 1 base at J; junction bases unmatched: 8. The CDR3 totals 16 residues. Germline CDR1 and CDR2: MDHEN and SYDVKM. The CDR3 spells CASSPPGQGIQETQYF. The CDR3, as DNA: TGTGCCAGCAGTCCTCCGGGACAGGGTATCCAAGAGACCCAGTACTTC.

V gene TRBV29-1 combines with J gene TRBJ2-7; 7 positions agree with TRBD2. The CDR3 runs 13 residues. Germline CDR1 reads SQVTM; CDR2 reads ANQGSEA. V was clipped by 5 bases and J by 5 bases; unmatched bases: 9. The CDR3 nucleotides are TGCAGCGTTCGGCGACAAGCGGGGAACGAGCAGTACTTC. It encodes CSVRRQAGNEQYF.

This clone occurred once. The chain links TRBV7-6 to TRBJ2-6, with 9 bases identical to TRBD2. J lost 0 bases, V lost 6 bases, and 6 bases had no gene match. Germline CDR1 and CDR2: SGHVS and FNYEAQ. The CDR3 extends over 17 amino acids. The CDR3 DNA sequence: TGTGCCAGCAGTGGACTAGCGCCTAACTCTGGGGCCAACGTCCTGACTTTC. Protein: CASSGLAPNSGANVLTF.

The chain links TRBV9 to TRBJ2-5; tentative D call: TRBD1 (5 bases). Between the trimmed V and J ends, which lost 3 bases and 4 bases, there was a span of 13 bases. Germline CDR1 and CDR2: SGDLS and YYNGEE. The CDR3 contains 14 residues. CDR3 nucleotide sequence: TGTGCCAGCAGCGAATGGGGCCCAGGAGAGACCCAGTACTTC. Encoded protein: CASSEWGPGETQYF.

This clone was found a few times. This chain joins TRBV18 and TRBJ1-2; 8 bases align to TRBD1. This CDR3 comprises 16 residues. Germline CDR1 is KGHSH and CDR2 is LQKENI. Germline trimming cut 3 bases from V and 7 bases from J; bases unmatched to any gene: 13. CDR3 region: CASSPVYRGQGGGYTF. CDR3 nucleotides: TGTGCCAGCTCACCTGTCTATCGTGGACAGGGTGGTGGCTACACCTTC.

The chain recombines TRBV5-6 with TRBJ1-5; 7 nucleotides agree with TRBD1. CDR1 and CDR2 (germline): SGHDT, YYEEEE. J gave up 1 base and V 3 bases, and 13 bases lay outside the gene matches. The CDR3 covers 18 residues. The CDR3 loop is CASSSQGTASSSNQPQHF. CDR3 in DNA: TGTGCCAGCAGCTCACAAGGGACAGCCTCGTCCAGCAATCAGCCCCAGCATTTT.

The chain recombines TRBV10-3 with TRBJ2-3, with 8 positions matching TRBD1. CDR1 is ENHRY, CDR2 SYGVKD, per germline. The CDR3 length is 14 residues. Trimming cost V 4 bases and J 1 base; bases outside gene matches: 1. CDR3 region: CAISAGGGTDTQYF. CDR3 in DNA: TGTGCCATCAGTGCAGGGGGCGGCACAGATACGCAGTATTTT.

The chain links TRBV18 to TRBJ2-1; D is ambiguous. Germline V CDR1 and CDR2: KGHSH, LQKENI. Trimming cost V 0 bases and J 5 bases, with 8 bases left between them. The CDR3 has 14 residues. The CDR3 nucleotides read TGTGCCAGCTCACCACCGGCAGGAAACAATGAGCAGTTCTTC. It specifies CASSPPAGNNEQFF.

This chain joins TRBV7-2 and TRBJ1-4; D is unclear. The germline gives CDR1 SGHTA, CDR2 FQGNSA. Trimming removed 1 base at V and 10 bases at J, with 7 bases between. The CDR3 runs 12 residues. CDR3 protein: CASSLEIGKLFF. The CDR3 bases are TGTGCCAGCAGCTTAGAAATCGGAAAACTGTTTTTT.

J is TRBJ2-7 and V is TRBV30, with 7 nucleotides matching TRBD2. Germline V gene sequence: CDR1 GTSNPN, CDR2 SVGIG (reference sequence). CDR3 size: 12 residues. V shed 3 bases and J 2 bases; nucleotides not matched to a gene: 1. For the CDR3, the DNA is TGTGCCTGGAGGGGAGGGCCCTACGAGCAGTACTTC. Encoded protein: CAWRGGPYEQYF. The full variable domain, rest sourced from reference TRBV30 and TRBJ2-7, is SQTIHQWPATLVQPVGSPLSLECTVEGTSNPNLYWYRQAAGRGLQLLFYSVGIGQISSEVPQNLSASRPQDRQFILSSKKLLLSDSGFYLCAWRGGPYEQYFGPGTRLTVT.

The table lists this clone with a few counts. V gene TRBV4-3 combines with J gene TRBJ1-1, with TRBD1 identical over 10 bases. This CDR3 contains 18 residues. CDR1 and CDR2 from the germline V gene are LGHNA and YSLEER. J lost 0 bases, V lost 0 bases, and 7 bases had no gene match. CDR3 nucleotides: TGCGCCAGCAGCCAAGATAGTTGGGACAGGGGAATGAACACTGAAGCTTTCTTT. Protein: CASSQDSWDRGMNTEAFF.